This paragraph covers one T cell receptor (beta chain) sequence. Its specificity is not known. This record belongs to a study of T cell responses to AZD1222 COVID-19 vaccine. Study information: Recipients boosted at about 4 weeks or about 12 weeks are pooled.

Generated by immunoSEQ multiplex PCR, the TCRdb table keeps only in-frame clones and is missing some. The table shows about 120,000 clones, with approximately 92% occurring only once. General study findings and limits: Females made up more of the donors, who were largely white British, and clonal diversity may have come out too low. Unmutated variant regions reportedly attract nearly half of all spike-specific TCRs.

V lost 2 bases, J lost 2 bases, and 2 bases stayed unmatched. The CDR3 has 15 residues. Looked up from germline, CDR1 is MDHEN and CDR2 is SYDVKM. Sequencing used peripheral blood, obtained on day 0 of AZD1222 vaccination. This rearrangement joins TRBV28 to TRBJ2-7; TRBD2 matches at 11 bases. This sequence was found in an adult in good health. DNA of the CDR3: TGTGCCAGCAGTTTAACGGGACTAGCGGCCTACGAGCAGTACTTC. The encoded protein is CASSLTGLAAYEQYF.